This T cell receptor (beta chain) was captured in a study of T cells in Graves' hyperthyroidism and ophthalmopathy. Predating any ophthalmopathy symptoms, the blood sample was taken at first hyperthyroidism diagnosis. This clonotype was seen many times. V lost 5 bases and J 4 bases, leaving 17 bases between the germline ends. The germline V gene encodes CDR1 DFQATT and CDR2 SNEGSKA (reference sequence). The CDR3 covers 14 residues. Amplification targeted TCR beta CDR3 regions from RNA transcripts. The HTBI primer set was used in a first-round RT-PCR of the TCR CDR3. TCRdb re-analysed the multiplex PCR reads in MiXCR, keeping a single row per CDR3 protein. This table holds around 290,000 distinct CDR3 sequences, more than 10% found once.

The gene calls are TRBV20-1 and TRBJ1-1; D remains ambiguous. The sequence derives from a woman aged 25 to 39 with Graves' hyperthyroidism that later progressed to Graves' ophthalmopathy. Input material: blood. The CDR3 DNA is TGCAGTGCTCGGCCGGAGGAGGCGAGCACTGAAGCTTTCTTT. Translating it yields CSARPEEASTEAFF.